This T cell receptor beta chain emerged from a study of blood T cell repertoires in COVID-19. Study-wide context: COVID-19 samples, acute and convalescent, were from the United States, Italy and Spain. Nucleic acid was either cDNA or gDNA, and it came from T cells, B-cell-depleted T cells, or PBMCs.

The CDR3 spans 19 residues. The ends lost 1 base at V and 9 bases at J; junction bases unmatched: 18. Germline assignment: CDR1 SGHTA and CDR2 FQGTGA. Original handling: Estimates of nucleated cell counts were drawn from the amplification of reference gene primers. Method: immunoSEQ multiplex PCR; TCRdb's copy keeps in-frame clones and lacks some. V, J and clone size are taken as reported in that table, and D and trimming were inferred from the DNA itself. The profile covers around 150,000 clones, with less than 85% appearing a single time and over 3% taken by the ten largest. This clonotype originated in a human donor with acute or convalescent COVID-19. The donor label of this sample is uncertain. The chain couples TRBV7-3 to TRBJ2-3, with TRBD2 matching over 11 bases. Sample: peripheral blood. The CDR3 sequence is CASSLRGVTSGGPQGTQYF. Here the CDR3 DNA reads TGTGCCAGCAGCTTAAGGGGGGTTACTAGCGGGGGCCCTCAGGGGACGCAGTATTTT.